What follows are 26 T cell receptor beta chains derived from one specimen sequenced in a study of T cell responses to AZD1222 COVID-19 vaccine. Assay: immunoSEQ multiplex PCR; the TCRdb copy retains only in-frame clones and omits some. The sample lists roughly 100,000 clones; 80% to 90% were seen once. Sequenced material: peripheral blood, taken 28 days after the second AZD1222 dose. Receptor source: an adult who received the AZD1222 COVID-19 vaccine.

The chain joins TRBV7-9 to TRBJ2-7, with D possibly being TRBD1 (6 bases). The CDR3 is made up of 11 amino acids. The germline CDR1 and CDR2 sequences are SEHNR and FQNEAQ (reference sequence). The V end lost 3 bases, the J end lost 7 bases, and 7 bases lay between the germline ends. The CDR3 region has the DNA TGTGCCAGCAGCTTTGACAGGGAGCAGTACTTC. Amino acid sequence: CASSFDREQYF.

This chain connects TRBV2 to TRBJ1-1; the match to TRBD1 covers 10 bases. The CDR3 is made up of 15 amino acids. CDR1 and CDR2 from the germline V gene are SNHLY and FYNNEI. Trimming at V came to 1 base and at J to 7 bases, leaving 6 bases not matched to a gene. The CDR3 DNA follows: TGTGCCAGCAGTGAAGGGGGACAGGGGTCTGGTGAAGCTTTCTTT. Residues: CASSEGGQGSGEAFF.

CDR3 amino acids: CASSLGGSDTDTQYF. The CDR3 coding sequence is TGTGCCAGCAGCTTAGGTGGGAGTGACACAGATACGCAGTATTTT. This chain joins TRBV7-3 and TRBJ2-3; TRBD2 might be the D (5 bases). V was shortened by 2 bases and J by 2 bases, with 11 bases between the two germline ends. Germline assignment: CDR1 SGHTA and CDR2 FQGTGA. The CDR3 is 15 amino acids. Based on the CDR3 plus reference TRBV7-3 and TRBJ2-3, the full variable domain is GAGVSQTPSNKVTEKGKYVELRCDPISGHTALYWYRQSLGQGPEFLIYFQGTGAADDSGLPNDRFFAVRPEGSVSTLKIQRTERGDSAVYLCASSLGGSDTDTQYFGPGTRLTVL.

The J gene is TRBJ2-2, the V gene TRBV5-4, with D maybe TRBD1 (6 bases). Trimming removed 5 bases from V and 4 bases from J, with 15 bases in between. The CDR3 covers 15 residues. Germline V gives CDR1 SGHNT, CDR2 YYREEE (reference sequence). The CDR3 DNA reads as TGTGCCAGCAGTCATCCAGGGGTCCTCACCGGGGAGCTGTTTTTT. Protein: CASSHPGVLTGELFF.

The CDR3 here is CASAGQDKDTQYF. The CDR3 DNA is TGTGCCAGCGCGGGACAGGATAAAGATACGCAGTATTTT. The chain is built from TRBV5-4 and TRBJ2-3; TRBD1 matches 8 bases. Germline CDR1 is SGHNT and CDR2 is YYREEE (reference sequence). Trimming cost V 7 bases and J 5 bases; bases outside gene matches: 6. This CDR3 is 13 amino acids long. The variable domain in full, with the rest retrieved from reference TRBV5-4 and TRBJ2-3, is ETGVTQSPTHLIKTRGQQVTLRCSSQSGHNTVSWYQQALGQGPQFIFQYYREEENGRGNFPPRFSGLQFPNYSSELNVNALELDDSALYLCASAGQDKDTQYFGPGTRLTVL.

The CDR3 bases are TGTGCCAGCAGCCCAGAGATGACGGCGAAATACCAATACAATGAGCAGTTCTTC. Amino acid sequence: CASSPEMTAKYQYNEQFF. This chain links TRBV3-1 (or the pseudogene TRBV3-2) with TRBJ2-1, with unresolved D. The length of the CDR3 is 18 residues. CDR1 is LGHDT and CDR2 is YNNKEL in the germline V gene (reference sequence). V was cut by 4 bases and J by 4 bases, with 23 bases left in between.

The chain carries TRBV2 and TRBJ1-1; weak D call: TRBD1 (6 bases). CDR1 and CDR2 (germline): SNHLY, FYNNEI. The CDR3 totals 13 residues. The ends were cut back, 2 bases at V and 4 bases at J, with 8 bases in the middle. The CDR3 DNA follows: TGTGCCAGCAGTGAACAGGGGCCCACTGAAGCTTTCTTT. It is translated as CASSEQGPTEAFF. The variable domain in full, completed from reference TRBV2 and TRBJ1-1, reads EPEVTQTPSHQVTQMGQEVILRCVPISNHLYFYWYRQILGQKVEFLVSFYNNEISEKSEIFDDQFSVERPDGSNFTLKIRSTKLEDSAMYFCASSEQGPTEAFFGQGTRLTVV.

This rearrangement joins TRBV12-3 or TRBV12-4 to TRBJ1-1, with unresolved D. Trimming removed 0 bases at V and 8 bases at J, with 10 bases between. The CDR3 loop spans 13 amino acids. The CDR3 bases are TGTGCCAGCAGTTTAGCGCTATTTGGGGAAGCTTTCTTT. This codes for CASSLALFGEAFF.

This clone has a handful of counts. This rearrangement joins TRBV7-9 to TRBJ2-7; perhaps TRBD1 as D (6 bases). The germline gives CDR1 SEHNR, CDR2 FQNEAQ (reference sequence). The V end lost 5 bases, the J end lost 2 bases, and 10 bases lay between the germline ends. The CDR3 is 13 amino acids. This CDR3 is CASSITGTYEQYF. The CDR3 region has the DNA TGTGCCAGCAGCATTACAGGGACCTACGAGCAGTACTTC.

The CDR3 is CASSKTTNEKLFF. CDR3 in DNA: TGTGCCAGCAGCAAGACAACTAATGAAAAACTGTTTTTT. The chain carries TRBV6-5 and TRBJ1-4; D not certain. This CDR3 contains 13 residues. Germline V CDR1 and CDR2: MNHEY, SVGAGI. Between the trimmed V and J ends, which lost 6 bases and 0 bases, there was a span of 5 bases.

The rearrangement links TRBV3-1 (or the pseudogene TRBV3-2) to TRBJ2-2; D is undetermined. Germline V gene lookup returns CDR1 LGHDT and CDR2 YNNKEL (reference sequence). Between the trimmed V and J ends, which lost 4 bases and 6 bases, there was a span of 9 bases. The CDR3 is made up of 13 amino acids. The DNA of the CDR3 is TGTGCCAGCAGCCCTCTTCGTGCCGGGGAGCTGTTTTTT. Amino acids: CASSPLRAGELFF.

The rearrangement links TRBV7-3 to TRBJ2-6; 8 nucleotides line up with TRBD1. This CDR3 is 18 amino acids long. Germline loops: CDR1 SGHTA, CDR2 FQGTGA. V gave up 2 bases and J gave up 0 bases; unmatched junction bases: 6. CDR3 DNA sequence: TGTGCCAGCAGCTTATATCAGGGGGCAATCTCTGGGGCCAACGTCCTGACTTTC. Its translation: CASSLYQGAISGANVLTF. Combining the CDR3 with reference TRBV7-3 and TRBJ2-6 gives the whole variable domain GAGVSQTPSNKVTEKGKYVELRCDPISGHTALYWYRQSLGQGPEFLIYFQGTGAADDSGLPNDRFFAVRPEGSVSTLKIQRTERGDSAVYLCASSLYQGAISGANVLTFGAGSRLTVL.

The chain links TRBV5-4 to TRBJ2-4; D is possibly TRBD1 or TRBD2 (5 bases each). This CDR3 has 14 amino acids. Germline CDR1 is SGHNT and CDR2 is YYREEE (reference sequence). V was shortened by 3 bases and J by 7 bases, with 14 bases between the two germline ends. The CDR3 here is CASSSTHEGNIQYF. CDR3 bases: TGTGCCAGCAGCTCCACACACGAGGGGAACATTCAGTACTTC. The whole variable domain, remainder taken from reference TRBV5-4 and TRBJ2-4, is ETGVTQSPTHLIKTRGQQVTLRCSSQSGHNTVSWYQQALGQGPQFIFQYYREEENGRGNFPPRFSGLQFPNYSSELNVNALELDDSALYLCASSSTHEGNIQYFGAGTRLSVL.

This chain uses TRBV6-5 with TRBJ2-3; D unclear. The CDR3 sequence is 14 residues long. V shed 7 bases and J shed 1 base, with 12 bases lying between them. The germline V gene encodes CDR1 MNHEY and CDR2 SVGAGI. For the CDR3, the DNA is TGTGCCAGCACCGACGCGAGTGGCACAGATACGCAGTATTTT. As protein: CASTDASGTDTQYF.

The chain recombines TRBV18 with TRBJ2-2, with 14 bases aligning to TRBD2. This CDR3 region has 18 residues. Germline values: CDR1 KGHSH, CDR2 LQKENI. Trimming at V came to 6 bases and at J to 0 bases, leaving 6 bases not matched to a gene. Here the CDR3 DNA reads TGTGCCAGCTCCCCCCGGACTAGCGGGGGGTCGAACACCGGGGAGCTGTTTTTT. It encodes CASSPRTSGGSNTGELFF. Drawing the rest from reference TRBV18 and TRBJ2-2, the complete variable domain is NAGVMQNPRHLVRRRGQEARLRCSPMKGHSHVYWYRQLPEEGLKFMVYLQKENIIDESGMPKERFSAEFPKEGPSILRIQQVVRGDSAAYFCASSPRTSGGSNTGELFFGEGSRLTVL.

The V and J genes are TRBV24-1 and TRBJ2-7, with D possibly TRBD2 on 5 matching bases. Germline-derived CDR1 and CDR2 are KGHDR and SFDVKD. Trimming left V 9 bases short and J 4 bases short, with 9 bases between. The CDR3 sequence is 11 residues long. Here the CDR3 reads CATESGYEQYF. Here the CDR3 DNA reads TGTGCCACCGAGAGCGGATACGAGCAGTACTTC.

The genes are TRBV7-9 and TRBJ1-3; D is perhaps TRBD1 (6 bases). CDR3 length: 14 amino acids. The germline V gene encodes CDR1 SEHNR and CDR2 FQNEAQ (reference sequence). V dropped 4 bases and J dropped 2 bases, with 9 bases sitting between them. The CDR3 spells CASSSQGTGNTIYF. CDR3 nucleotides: TGTGCCAGCAGCTCACAGGGTACTGGAAACACCATATATTTT.

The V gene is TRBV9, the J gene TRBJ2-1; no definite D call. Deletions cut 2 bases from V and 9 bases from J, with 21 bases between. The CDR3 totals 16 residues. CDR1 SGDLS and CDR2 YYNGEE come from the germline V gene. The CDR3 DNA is TGTGCCAGCAGCGTTGCCGGCAGCCAACAATGGGTTGAGCAGTTCTTC. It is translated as CASSVAGSQQWVEQFF.

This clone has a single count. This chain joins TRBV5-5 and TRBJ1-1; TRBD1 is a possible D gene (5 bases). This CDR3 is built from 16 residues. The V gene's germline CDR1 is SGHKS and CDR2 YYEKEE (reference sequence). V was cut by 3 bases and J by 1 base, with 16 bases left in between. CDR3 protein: CASSWGVRKSNTEAFF. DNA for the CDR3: TGTGCCAGCAGCTGGGGGGTGCGTAAGTCGAACACTGAAGCTTTCTTT.

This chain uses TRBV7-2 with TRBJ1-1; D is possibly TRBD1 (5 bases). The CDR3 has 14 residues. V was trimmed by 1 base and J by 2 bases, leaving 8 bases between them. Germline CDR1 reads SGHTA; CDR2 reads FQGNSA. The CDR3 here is CASSLDGGNTEAFF. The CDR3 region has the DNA TGTGCCAGCAGCTTAGATGGGGGTAACACTGAAGCTTTCTTT.

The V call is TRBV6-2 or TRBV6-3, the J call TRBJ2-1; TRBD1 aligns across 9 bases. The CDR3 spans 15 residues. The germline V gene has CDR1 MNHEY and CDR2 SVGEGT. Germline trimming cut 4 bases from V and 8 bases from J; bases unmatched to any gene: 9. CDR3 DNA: TGTGCCAGCAGTTCACTGGTGGACAGGGGCGATGAGCAGTTCTTC. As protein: CASSSLVDRGDEQFF.

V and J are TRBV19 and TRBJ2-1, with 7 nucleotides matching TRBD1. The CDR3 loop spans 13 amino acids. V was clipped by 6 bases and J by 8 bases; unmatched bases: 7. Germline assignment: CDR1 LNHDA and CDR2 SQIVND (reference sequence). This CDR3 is CASSRDSGYEQFF. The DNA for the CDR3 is TGTGCCAGTAGCCGGGACAGTGGGTATGAGCAGTTCTTC.

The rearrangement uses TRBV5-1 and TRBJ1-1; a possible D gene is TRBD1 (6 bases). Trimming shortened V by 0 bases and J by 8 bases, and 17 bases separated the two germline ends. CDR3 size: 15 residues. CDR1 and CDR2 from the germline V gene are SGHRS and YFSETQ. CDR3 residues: CASSLERGGTLEAFF. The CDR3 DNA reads TGCGCCAGCAGCTTGGAAAGGGGGGGTACTTTGGAAGCTTTCTTT.

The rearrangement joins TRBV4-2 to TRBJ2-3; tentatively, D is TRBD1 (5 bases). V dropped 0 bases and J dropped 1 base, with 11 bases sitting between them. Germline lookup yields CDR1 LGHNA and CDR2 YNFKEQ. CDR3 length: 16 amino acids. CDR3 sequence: CASSQEGAPRTDTQYF. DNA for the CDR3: TGTGCCAGCAGCCAAGAAGGGGCGCCCCGCACAGATACGCAGTATTTT.

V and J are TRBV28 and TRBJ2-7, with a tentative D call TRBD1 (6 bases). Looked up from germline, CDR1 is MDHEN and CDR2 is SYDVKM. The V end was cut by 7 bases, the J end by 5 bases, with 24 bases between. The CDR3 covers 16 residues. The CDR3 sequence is CASNIWGQGQTNEQYF. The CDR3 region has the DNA TGTGCCAGCAATATTTGGGGGCAAGGACAGACCAACGAGCAGTACTTC.

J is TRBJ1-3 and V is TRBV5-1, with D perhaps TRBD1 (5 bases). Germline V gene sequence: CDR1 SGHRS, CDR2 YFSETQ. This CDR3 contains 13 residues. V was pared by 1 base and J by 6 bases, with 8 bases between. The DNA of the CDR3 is TGCGCCAGCAGCTTGACAGGAGTAAACACCATATATTTT. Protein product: CASSLTGVNTIYF.